Each of the 5 T cell receptor beta chains below was sequenced from the same sample in a study of blood T cell repertoires in COVID-19. Assay used: immunoSEQ multiplex PCR; TCRdb lists only in-frame clones, some missing. The table has approximately 200,000 clones, about 86% seen once. The sequenced sample was peripheral blood. Receptors were obtained from a woman in her fifties or sixties with acute or convalescent COVID-19.

The chain couples TRBV24-1 to TRBJ2-1, with D perhaps matching TRBD2 (6 bases). Germline V gene data show CDR1 as KGHDR and CDR2 as SFDVKD. The CDR3 is made up of 12 amino acids. Trimming pared 5 bases from V and 11 bases from J, leaving 12 bases between. DNA of the CDR3: TGTGCCACCAGTGGTCTGGGGGGAAAGCAGTTCTTC. It yields the protein CATSGLGGKQFF.

The chain combines TRBV27 with TRBJ2-7; D gene ambiguous. V shed 4 bases and J shed 4 bases, with 11 bases lying between them. This CDR3 comprises 13 residues. Germline V CDR1 and CDR2: MNHEY, SMNVEV (reference sequence). The CDR3 coding sequence is TGTGCCAGCAGTTCCGCCCTGAGTTACGAGCAGTACTTC. Encoded protein: CASSSALSYEQYF.

This clone has only one observation. The chain links TRBV10-2 to TRBJ1-3, with D maybe TRBD1 (5 bases). V shed 6 bases and J shed 2 bases, with 8 bases lying between them. Germline V gene data show CDR1 as WSHSY and CDR2 as SAAADI. This CDR3 is 13 amino acids long. As DNA, the CDR3 is TGCGCCAGCAGCCCAGGGCCTGGAAACACCATATATTTT. This gives the protein CASSPGPGNTIYF.

V gene TRBV9 combines with J gene TRBJ2-3; TRBD2 aligns across 11 bases. V lost 4 bases, J lost 5 bases, and 3 bases stayed unmatched. This CDR3 comprises 14 residues. The germline CDR1 and CDR2 sequences are SGDLS and YYNGEE. The chain's CDR3 is CASSTGLAGDTQYF. CDR3 bases: TGTGCCAGCAGCACCGGACTAGCGGGAGATACGCAGTATTTT.

CDR3 sequence reads: CASTSGNQPQHF. CDR3 nucleotides: TGTGCCAGCACCTCAGGAAATCAGCCCCAGCATTTT. V and J are TRBV12-3 or TRBV12-4 and TRBJ1-5; D is ambiguous. Between the trimmed V and J ends, which lost 7 bases and 4 bases, there was a span of 8 bases. CDR3 length: 12 amino acids.